These 10 T cell receptor beta chains originate from one sample sequenced in a study of T cells in Graves' hyperthyroidism and ophthalmopathy. TCR beta CDR3 regions were amplified from RNA transcripts. RT-PCR in the first round (using the HTBI primer set) targeted the TCR CDR3. TCRdb recomputed calls from the multiplex PCR reads with MiXCR, one row per CDR3 protein. The table lists 600,000 or so distinct CDR3 sequences, about 16% of them singletons. The sample was blood. The origin of the receptors is a woman in her twenties or thirties with Graves' hyperthyroidism.

There are a few counts of this clonotype. The chain carries TRBV20-1 and TRBJ2-3; D not resolved. The germline gives CDR1 DFQATT, CDR2 SNEGSKA (reference sequence). The CDR3 is 12 residues long. The V end was cut by 5 bases, the J end by 6 bases, with 12 bases between. The CDR3 loop reads CSAYYIRDTQYF. The CDR3 nucleotides are TGCAGTGCTTACTACATCAGGGATACGCAGTATTTT.

The chain is built from TRBV4-2 and TRBJ2-7; 9 nucleotides agree with TRBD1. The CDR3 length is 16 residues. Germline V gene sequence: CDR1 LGHNA, CDR2 YNFKEQ. The V gene end was trimmed by 1 base and the J gene end by 3 bases; junction bases not matched to a gene: 7. The CDR3 nucleotides are TGTGCCAGCAGCCAAGGGGAGGGACAGGGTAACTACGAGCAGTACTTC. Protein: CASSQGEGQGNYEQYF.

The chain couples TRBV6-1 to TRBJ2-2; perhaps TRBD2 as D (5 bases). Trimming took off 6 bases at V and 7 bases at J, with 18 bases between the two ends. Germline V gene data show CDR1 as MNHNS and CDR2 as SASEGT. The CDR3 consists of 15 residues. The chain's CDR3 is CASSLQREMDGELFF. The CDR3, as DNA: TGTGCCAGCAGCCTACAGAGGGAGATGGACGGGGAGCTGTTTTTT.

This clonotype was seen a handful of times. CDR3 sequence reads: CASSYREGYNEQFF. DNA of the CDR3: TGTGCCAGCAGTTACCGGGAGGGCTACAATGAGCAGTTCTTC. The V call is TRBV6-5, the J call TRBJ2-1, with 8 positions matching TRBD2. The CDR3 extends over 14 amino acids. The germline V gene encodes CDR1 MNHEY and CDR2 SVGAGI. Trimming removed 2 bases from V and 3 bases from J; junction bases left unmatched: 0.

The chain joins TRBV5-6 to TRBJ1-3, with D unresolved. Per the germline V gene, CDR1 is SGHDT and CDR2 is YYEEEE. CDR3 size: 15 residues. The V gene lost 0 bases and the J gene lost 4 bases, with 11 bases spanning the gap. This CDR3 is CASSLGHLTGNTIYF. For the CDR3, the DNA is TGTGCCAGCAGCTTGGGACACTTAACCGGAAACACCATATATTTT.

There are a few counts of this clonotype. The CDR3 sequence: CSASWSGATGELFF. The CDR3 nucleotides read TGCAGTGCTAGTTGGTCAGGGGCCACCGGGGAGCTGTTTTTT. The J gene is TRBJ2-2, the V gene TRBV20-1; a weak D match, TRBD1 (6 bases). CDR1 is DFQATT, CDR2 SNEGSKA, per germline (reference sequence). V was cut by 3 bases and J by 4 bases, with 12 bases left in between. The CDR3 has 14 amino acids.

The chain links TRBV6-1 to TRBJ1-1, with D perhaps TRBD1 (6 bases). Germline lookup yields CDR1 MNHNS and CDR2 SASEGT. V gave up 5 bases and J gave up 0 bases, with 13 bases separating them. This CDR3 has 15 residues. CDR3 sequence: CASSPWGAVNTEAFF. The DNA of the CDR3 is TGTGCCAGCAGTCCCTGGGGGGCGGTGAACACTGAAGCTTTCTTT.

V gene TRBV18 combines with J gene TRBJ2-7, with 9 bases aligning to TRBD2. CDR3 size: 15 residues. V gave up 8 bases and J gave up 11 bases; unmatched junction bases: 19. CDR1 is KGHSH and CDR2 is LQKENI in the germline V gene. CDR3 amino acids: CASPTPASGVLKEYF. CDR3 nucleotide sequence: TGTGCCAGCCCTACCCCGGCTAGCGGGGTGCTAAAGGAGTACTTC.

This clonotype was seen ten or more times. The CDR3 sequence is CSATANTEAFF. The CDR3, as DNA: TGCAGTGCCACGGCGAACACTGAAGCTTTCTTT. The rearrangement joins TRBV20-1 to TRBJ1-1; unclear D gene. Deletions cut 6 bases from V and 1 base from J, with 6 bases between. The CDR3 sequence is 11 residues long. Per germline, CDR1 DFQATT and CDR2 SNEGSKA (reference sequence).

This clonotype was seen repeatedly, ten times or more. The rearrangement joins TRBV11-2 to TRBJ1-1; 8 bases are shared with TRBD1. Trimming removed 5 bases from V and 1 base from J; junction bases left unmatched: 9. Germline V CDR1 and CDR2: SGHAT, FQNNGV. The CDR3 totals 16 residues. CDR3 amino acids: CASSAPQGEPNTEAFF. CDR3 nucleotide sequence: TGTGCCAGCAGCGCTCCACAGGGGGAGCCGAACACTGAAGCTTTCTTT.